The present entry profiles one TCR beta chain with its context. The target antigen is unknown. No infections or other immune events were documented during collection. The sample belongs to a study of identifying expanded T cells in peripheral blood. General study findings and limits: Differentially abundant clones: around 1.2 between replicates, 15 to 17 at two to three weeks, less than 20 at four. Variance in clone template counts between roughly two-week samples significantly increased with total template count across all healthy donors.

V was cut by 7 bases and J by 3 bases, with 13 bases left in between. The CDR3 is 13 residues long. Looked up from germline, CDR1 is MDHEN and CDR2 is SYDVKM. TCRdb keeps only in-frame clones here, not all; method: immunoSEQ multiplex PCR. This sample has approximately 90,000 clones, with about 90% found just once. Sequencing was carried out using blood. This chain links TRBV28 with TRBJ2-7; either TRBD1 or TRBD2 may fit D (5 bases each). The sequence was obtained from a person aged 18-69 years in good health. CDR3 nucleotides: TGTGCCAGCAAAATAGGGACCCTCTACGAGCAGTACTTC. This codes for CASKIGTLYEQYF.